This T cell receptor beta chain was retrieved from a study of cytomegalovirus exposure and HLA in healthy donors. Study in general: In a previous analysis, 100 million to 140 million unique TCR beta sequences were found from some 180 million T cells. HLA-typed donors were the source of around 85 million unique TCRs held in an early data release.

General study points: Presence/absence analyses treated sequencing depth as roughly uniform across donors. In most subjects, TCR beta sequences reportedly gave accurate predictions of HLA-A and HLA-B alleles.

About this clone: Its target is unknown.

Deletions cut 1 base from V and 0 bases from J, with 10 bases between. Germline loops: CDR1 LGHNA, CDR2 YNFKEQ. The CDR3 runs to 15 residues. Vbeta (60) and Jbeta (13) primers were used in the PCR. Profiled with immunoSEQ multiplex PCR; TCRdb holds only in-frame clones, not every one. The sample lists about 190,000 clones; roughly 74% were seen once. Material for sequencing was PBMCs. This chain joins TRBV4-2 and TRBJ2-7; tentatively, D is TRBD2 (6 bases). This sequence was found in a woman younger than 45 in good health and CMV-seronegative. CDR3 sequence (DNA): TGTGCCAGCAGCCAAGGGGCGGGGAGCTCCTACGAGCAGTACTTC. It codes for CASSQGAGSSYEQYF.